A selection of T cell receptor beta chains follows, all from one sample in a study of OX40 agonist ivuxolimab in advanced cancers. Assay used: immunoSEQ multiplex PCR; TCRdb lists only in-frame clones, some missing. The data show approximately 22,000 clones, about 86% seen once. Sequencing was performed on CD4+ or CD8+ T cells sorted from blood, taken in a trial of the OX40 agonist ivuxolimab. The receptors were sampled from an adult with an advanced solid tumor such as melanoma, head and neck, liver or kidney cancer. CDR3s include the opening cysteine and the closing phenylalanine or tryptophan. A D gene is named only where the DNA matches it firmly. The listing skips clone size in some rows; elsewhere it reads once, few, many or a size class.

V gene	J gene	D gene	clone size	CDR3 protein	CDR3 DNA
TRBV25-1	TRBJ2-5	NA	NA	CASSGHRGSQETQYF	TGTGCCAGCAGTGGGCACCGGGGAAGCCAAGAGACCCAGTACTTC
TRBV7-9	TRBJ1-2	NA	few	CASSLDGQNYGYTF	TGTGCCAGCAGCTTAGACGGCCAGAACTATGGCTACACCTTC
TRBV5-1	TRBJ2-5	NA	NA	CASSSGDLSPPQETQYF	TGCGCCAGCAGCTCAGGTGACCTAAGCCCCCCACAAGAGACCCAGTACTTC
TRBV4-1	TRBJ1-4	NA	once	CASSQEQQITNEKLFF	TGCGCCAGCAGCCAAGAACAGCAAATAACTAATGAAAAACTGTTTTTT
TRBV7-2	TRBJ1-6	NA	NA	CASSLRGAGSPLHF	TGTGCCAGCAGCCTACGGGGGGCGGGTTCACCCCTCCACTTT
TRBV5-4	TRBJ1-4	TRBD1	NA	CASSLKTGVGEKLFF	TGTGCCAGCAGCCTAAAGACAGGGGTTGGCGAAAAACTGTTTTTT
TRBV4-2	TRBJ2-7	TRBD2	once	CASSQGLAGGSYEQYF	TGTGCCAGCAGCCAAGGGTTAGCGGGAGGCTCCTACGAGCAGTACTTC
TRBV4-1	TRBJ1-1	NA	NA	CASSQDKGREAFF	TGCGCCAGCAGCCAAGATAAGGGGAGAGAAGCTTTCTTT
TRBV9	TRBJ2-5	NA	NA	CASSVRPAKETQYF	TGTGCCAGCAGCGTAAGGCCAGCCAAAGAGACCCAGTACTTC
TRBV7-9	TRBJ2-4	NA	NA	CASSTSLGLGNIQYF	TGTGCCAGCAGCACCTCCCTCGGCCTGGGAAACATTCAGTACTTC
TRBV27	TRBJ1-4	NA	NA	CASSLSPFPWGGEKLFF	TGTGCCAGCAGTTTAAGCCCGTTCCCTTGGGGTGGTGAAAAACTGTTTTTT
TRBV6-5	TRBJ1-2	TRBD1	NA	CASSYITGGFNYGYTF	TGTGCCAGCAGTTACATTACAGGGGGCTTCAACTATGGCTACACCTTC
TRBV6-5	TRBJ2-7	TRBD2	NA	CASSYISGGANEQYF	TGTGCCAGCAGTTACATTAGCGGGGGAGCCAACGAGCAGTACTTC
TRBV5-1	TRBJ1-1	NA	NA	CASSLDQDTEAFF	TGCGCCAGCAGCTTAGACCAGGACACTGAAGCTTTCTTT
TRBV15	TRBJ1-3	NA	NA	CATSSGGSGNTIYF	TGTGCCACCAGCAGCGGAGGGTCTGGAAACACCATATATTTT
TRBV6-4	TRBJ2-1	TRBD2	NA	CASSGMTSGRNEQFF	TGTGCCAGCAGCGGGATGACTAGCGGGAGGAATGAGCAGTTCTTC
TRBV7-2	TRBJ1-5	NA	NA	CASSPGTQPQHF	TGTGCCAGCAGCCCAGGGACTCAGCCCCAGCATTTT
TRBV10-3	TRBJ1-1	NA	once	CAISEARENTEAFF	TGTGCCATCAGTGAGGCCAGGGAGAACACTGAAGCTTTCTTT
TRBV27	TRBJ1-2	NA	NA	CASRTSGVNYGYTF	TGTGCCAGCAGGACTAGTGGGGTAAACTATGGCTACACCTTC
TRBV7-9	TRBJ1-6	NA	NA	CASSQRGNNSPLHF	TGTGCCAGCAGCCAGCGGGGTAATAATTCACCCCTCCACTTT
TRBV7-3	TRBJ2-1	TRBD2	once	CASSSGTSGRGEQFF	TGTGCCAGCTCGTCCGGGACTAGCGGGAGGGGGGAGCAGTTCTTC
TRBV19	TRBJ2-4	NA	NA	CASSIPLGGVDIQYF	TGTGCCAGTAGTATCCCTCTCGGCGGGGTTGACATTCAGTACTTC
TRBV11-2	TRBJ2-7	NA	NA	CASSMDGRSYEQYF	TGTGCCAGCAGCATGGACGGGCGCTCCTACGAGCAGTACTTC
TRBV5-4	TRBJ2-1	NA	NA	CASSSLAVRSYNEQFF	TGTGCCAGCAGCTCATTAGCGGTCCGTTCCTACAATGAGCAGTTCTTC
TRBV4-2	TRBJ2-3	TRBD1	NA	CASSLEIPAGGRTDTQYF	TGTGCCAGCAGCCTGGAAATCCCTGCAGGGGGCCGAACAGATACGCAGTATTTT
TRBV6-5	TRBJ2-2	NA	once	CASSPAFGELFF	TGTGCCAGCAGTCCAGCCTTCGGGGAGCTGTTTTTT
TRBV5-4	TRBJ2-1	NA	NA	CASSLEGYREQFF	TGTGCCAGCAGCTTGGAGGGCTACAGGGAGCAGTTCTTC
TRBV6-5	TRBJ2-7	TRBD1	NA	CASAGTEGLEQYF	TGTGCCAGCGCCGGGACAGAGGGGCTCGAGCAGTACTTC
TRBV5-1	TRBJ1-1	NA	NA	CASSLEGANTEAFF	TGCGCCAGCAGCTTGGAAGGGGCGAACACTGAAGCTTTCTTT
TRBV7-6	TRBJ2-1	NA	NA	CASSLAASLFF	TGTGCCAGCAGCTTAGCGGCTAGCTTGTTCTTC
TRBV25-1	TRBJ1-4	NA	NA	CASSESAGAGEKLFF	TGTGCCAGCAGTGAATCTGCAGGGGCCGGTGAAAAACTGTTTTTT
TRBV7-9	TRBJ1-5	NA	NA	CASSPGGNQPQHF	TGTGCCAGCAGCCCTGGGGGCAATCAGCCCCAGCATTTT
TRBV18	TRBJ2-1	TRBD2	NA	CASSPLAGGPNEQFF	TGTGCCAGCTCACCACTGGCGGGAGGGCCGAATGAGCAGTTCTTC
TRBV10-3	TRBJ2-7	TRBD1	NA	CAIRGQGRNYEQYF	TGTGCCATCAGAGGACAGGGCCGCAACTACGAGCAGTACTTC
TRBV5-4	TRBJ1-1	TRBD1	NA	CAYGTGRYEAFF	TGTGCCTACGGGACAGGGAGGTATGAAGCTTTCTTT
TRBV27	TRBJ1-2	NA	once	CASSFGRGYGYTF	TGTGCCAGCAGTTTTGGCAGGGGCTATGGCTACACCTTC
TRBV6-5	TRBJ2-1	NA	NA	CASSRPGVVNEQFF	TGTGCCAGCAGTAGACCGGGAGTCGTCAATGAGCAGTTCTTC
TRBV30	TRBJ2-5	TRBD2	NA	CAWSVSGRAFETQYF	TGTGCCTGGAGTGTTAGCGGGAGGGCCTTTGAGACCCAGTACTTC
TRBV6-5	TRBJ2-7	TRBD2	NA	CASRERGGEQYF	TGTGCCAGCAGAGAGCGGGGGGGAGAGCAGTACTTC
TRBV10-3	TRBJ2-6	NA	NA	CAITASGANVLTF	TGTGCCATCACCGCTTCTGGGGCCAACGTCCTGACTTTC
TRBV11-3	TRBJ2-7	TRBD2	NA	CASSLERGTSPPSSSYEQYF	TGTGCCAGCAGCTTAGAGAGGGGGACTAGCCCACCATCGAGCTCCTACGAGCAGTACTTC
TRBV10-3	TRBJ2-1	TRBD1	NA	CAISEFRGQGVPNEQFF	TGTGCCATCAGTGAGTTCAGAGGACAGGGAGTTCCCAATGAGCAGTTCTTC
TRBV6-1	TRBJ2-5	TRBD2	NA	CASSPTSGGRETQYF	TGTGCCAGCAGCCCGACTAGCGGGGGGAGAGAGACCCAGTACTTC
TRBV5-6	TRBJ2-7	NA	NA	CASSSPQGHVYEQYF	TGTGCCAGCAGCTCGCCACAGGGACATGTCTACGAGCAGTACTTC
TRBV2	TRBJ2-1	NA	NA	CASSRRRGLDEQFF	TGTGCCAGCAGCCGGCGGAGGGGCTTGGATGAGCAGTTCTTC
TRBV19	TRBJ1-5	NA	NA	CASRGGNSNQPQHF	TGTGCCAGTAGAGGGGGTAATAGCAATCAGCCCCAGCATTTT
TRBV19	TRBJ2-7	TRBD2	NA	CASSTPGLAGYEQYF	TGTGCCAGTAGTACGCCGGGACTAGCGGGGTACGAGCAGTACTTC
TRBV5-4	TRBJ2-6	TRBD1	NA	CASSPPPGQGISGANVLTF	TGTGCCAGCAGCCCACCACCGGGACAGGGGATTTCTGGGGCCAACGTCCTGACTTTC
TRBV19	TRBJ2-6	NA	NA	CASSMEQAFSSGANVLTF	TGTGCCAGTAGTATGGAGCAGGCCTTCTCCTCTGGGGCCAACGTCCTGACTTTC
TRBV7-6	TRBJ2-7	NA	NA	CASSLGAGTREQYF	TGTGCCAGCAGCTTAGGGGCAGGGACTCGAGAGCAGTACTTC
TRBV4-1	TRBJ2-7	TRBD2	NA	CASSVNSGNSYEQYF	TGCGCCAGCAGTGTCAATAGCGGGAACTCCTACGAGCAGTACTTC
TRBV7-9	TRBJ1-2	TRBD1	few	CASSVPGQGLGYTF	TGTGCCAGCAGCGTGCCGGGACAGGGGTTGGGCTACACCTTC
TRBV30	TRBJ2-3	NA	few	CAWSAPRTQYF	TGTGCCTGGAGCGCCCCCCGTACGCAGTATTTT